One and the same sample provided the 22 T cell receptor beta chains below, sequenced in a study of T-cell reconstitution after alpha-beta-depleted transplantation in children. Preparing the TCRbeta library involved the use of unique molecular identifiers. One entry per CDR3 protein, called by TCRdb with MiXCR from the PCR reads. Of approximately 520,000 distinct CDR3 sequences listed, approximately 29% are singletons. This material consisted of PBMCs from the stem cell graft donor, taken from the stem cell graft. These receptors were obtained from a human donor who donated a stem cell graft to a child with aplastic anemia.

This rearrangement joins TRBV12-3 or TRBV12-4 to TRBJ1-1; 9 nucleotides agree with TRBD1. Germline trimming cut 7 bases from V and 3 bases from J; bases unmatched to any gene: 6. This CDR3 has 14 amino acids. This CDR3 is CASTQTGGDTEAFF. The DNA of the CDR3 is TGTGCCAGCACCCAGACAGGGGGGGACACTGAAGCTTTCTTT.

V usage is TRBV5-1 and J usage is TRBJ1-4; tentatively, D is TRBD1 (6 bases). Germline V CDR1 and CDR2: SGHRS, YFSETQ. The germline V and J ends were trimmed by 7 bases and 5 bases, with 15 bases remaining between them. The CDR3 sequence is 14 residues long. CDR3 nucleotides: TGCGCCAGCGGAATAGGGGACATAAATGAAAAACTGTTTTTT. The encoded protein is CASGIGDINEKLFF.

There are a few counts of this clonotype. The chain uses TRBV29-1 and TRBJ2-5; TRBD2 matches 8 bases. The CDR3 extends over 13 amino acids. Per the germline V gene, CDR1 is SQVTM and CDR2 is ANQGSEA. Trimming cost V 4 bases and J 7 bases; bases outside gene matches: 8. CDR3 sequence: CSVGLASSGTQYF. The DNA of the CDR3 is TGCAGCGTTGGACTAGCGTCCAGTGGGACCCAGTACTTC.

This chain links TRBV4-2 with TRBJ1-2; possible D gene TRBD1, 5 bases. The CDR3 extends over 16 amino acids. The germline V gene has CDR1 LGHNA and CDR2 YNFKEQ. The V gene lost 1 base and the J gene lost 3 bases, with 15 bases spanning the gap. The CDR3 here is CASSQVGTGLDYGYTF. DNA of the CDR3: TGTGCCAGCAGCCAAGTAGGGACGGGACTCGACTATGGCTACACCTTC.

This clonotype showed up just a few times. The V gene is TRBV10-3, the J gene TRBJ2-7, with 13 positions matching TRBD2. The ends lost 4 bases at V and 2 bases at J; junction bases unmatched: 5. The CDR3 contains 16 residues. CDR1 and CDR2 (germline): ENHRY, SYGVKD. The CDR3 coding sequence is TGTGCCATCAGTGGGGGGACTAGCGGGATGGCCTACGAGCAGTACGTC. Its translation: CAISGGTSGMAYEQYV.

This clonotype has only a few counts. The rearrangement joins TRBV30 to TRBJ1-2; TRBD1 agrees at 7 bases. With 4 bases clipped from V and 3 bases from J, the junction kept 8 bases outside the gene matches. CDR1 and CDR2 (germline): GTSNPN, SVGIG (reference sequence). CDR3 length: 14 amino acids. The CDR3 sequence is CAWNPITGDYGYTF. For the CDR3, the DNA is TGTGCCTGGAACCCAATTACAGGGGACTATGGCTACACCTTC.

The CDR3, as DNA: TGTGCCAGCAGTTATACTCTGAACACTGAAGCTTTCTTT. Residues: CASSYTLNTEAFF. The V and J genes are TRBV6-5 and TRBJ1-1; no reliable D call. This CDR3 contains 13 residues. From germline, CDR1 is MNHEY and CDR2 SVGAGI. Between the trimmed V and J ends, which lost 3 bases and 0 bases, there was a span of 5 bases.

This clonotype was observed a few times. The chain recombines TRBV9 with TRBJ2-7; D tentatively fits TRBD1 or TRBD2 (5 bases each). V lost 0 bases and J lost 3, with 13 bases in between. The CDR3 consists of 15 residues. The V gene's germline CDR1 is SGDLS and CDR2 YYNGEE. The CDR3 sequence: CASSVEGTFSYEQYF. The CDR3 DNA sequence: TGTGCCAGCAGCGTAGAGGGGACCTTTAGCTACGAGCAGTACTTC.

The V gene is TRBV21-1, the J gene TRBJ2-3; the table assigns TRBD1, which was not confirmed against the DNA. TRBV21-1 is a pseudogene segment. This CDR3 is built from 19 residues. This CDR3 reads CASSKVASHPLLSTDTQYF. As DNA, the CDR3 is TGTGCCAGCAGCAAAGTGGCGTCACATCCCCTATTGAGCACAGATACGCAGTATTTT.

Here the CDR3 reads CASRRQGPLHF. For the CDR3, the DNA is TGTGCCAGCAGACGGCAGGGGCCCCTCCACTTT. This chain links TRBV27 with TRBJ1-6, with D perhaps matching TRBD1 (6 bases). The CDR3 length is 11 residues. V dropped 6 bases and J dropped 13 bases, with 10 bases sitting between them. Germline assignment: CDR1 MNHEY and CDR2 SMNVEV (reference sequence).

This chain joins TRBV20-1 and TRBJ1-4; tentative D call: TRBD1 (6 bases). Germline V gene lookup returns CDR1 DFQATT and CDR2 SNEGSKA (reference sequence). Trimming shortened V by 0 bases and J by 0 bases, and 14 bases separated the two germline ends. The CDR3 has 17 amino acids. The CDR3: CSARDAQGIATNEKLFF. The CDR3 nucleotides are TGCAGTGCTAGAGATGCGCAGGGGATTGCAACTAATGAAAAACTGTTTTTT.

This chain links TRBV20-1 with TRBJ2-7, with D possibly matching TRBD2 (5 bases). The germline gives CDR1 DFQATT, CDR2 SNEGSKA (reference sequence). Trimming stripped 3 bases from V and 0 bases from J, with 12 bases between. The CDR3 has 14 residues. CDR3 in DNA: TGCAGTGCTAGTACTAGGCCGATCTCCTACGAGCAGTACTTC. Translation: CSASTRPISYEQYF.

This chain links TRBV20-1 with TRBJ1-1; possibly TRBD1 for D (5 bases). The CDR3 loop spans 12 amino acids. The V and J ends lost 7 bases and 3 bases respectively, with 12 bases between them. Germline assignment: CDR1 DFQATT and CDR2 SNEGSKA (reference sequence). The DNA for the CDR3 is TGCAGTGTTAAGACAGTTTACACTGAAGCTTTCTTT. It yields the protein CSVKTVYTEAFF.

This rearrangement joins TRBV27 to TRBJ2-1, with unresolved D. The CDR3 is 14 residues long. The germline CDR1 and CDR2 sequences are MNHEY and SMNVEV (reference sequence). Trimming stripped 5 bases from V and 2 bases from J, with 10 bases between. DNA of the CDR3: TGTGCCAGCAGTCGGACGGTCGCCTACAATGAGCAGTTCTTC. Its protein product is CASSRTVAYNEQFF.

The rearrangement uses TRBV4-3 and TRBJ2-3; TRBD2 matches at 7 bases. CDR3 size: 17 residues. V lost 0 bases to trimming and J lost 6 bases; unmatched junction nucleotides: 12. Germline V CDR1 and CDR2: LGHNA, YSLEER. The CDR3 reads CASSQDIWRERGDTQYF. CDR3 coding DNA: TGCGCCAGCAGCCAAGATATTTGGCGGGAGAGAGGGGATACGCAGTATTTT.

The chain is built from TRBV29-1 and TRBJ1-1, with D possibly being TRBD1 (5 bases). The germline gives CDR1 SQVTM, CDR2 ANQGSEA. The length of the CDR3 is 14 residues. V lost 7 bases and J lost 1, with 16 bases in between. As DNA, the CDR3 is TGCAGCGCCGGGGACCGCCGATCGAACACTGAAGCTTTCTTT. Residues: CSAGDRRSNTEAFF.

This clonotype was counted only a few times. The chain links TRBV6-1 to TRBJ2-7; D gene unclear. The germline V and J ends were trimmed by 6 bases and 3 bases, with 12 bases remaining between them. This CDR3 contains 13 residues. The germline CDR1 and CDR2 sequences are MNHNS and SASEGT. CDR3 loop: CASRGPQYYEQYF. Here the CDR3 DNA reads TGTGCCAGCAGAGGGCCTCAGTACTACGAGCAGTACTTC.

CDR3 sequence (DNA): TGCAGTGCTAGGAGGGGGCCAAGCAATCAGCCCCAGCATTTT. It encodes CSARRGPSNQPQHF. The rearrangement uses TRBV20-1 and TRBJ1-5; TRBD1 aligns across 7 bases. V dropped 3 bases and J dropped 1; count of bases not matched to a gene: 3. CDR1 is DFQATT, CDR2 SNEGSKA, per germline (reference sequence). CDR3 length: 14 amino acids.

The CDR3 region is CASSGYNTGELFF. Written as DNA, the CDR3 is TGTGCCAGCAGCGGCTATAACACCGGGGAGCTGTTTTTT. V gene TRBV9 combines with J gene TRBJ2-2; no reliable D call. The V gene's germline CDR1 is SGDLS and CDR2 YYNGEE. This CDR3 contains 13 residues. Trimming removed 3 bases at V and 2 bases at J, with 5 bases between.

CDR3 sequence: CASSPVQEGIQYF. The CDR3 DNA sequence: TGTGCCAGCTCACCGGTACAGGAGGGCATTCAGTACTTC. The chain joins TRBV18 to TRBJ2-4; tentatively, D is TRBD2 (6 bases). This CDR3 has 13 amino acids. The germline V gene has CDR1 KGHSH and CDR2 LQKENI. Between the trimmed V and J ends, which lost 3 bases and 9 bases, there was a span of 12 bases.

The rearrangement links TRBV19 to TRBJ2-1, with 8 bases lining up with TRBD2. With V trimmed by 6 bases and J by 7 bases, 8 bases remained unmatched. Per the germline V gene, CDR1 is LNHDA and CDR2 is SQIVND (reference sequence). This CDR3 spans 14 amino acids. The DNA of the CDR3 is TGTGCCAGTAGCATGAGCGGGAGACGAAATGAGCAGTTCTTC. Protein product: CASSMSGRRNEQFF.

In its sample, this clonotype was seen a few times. The DNA of the CDR3 is TGTGCCAGCAGCGTAATAGCGGGCGTCTACAATGAGCAGTTCTTC. It specifies CASSVIAGVYNEQFF. The chain combines TRBV9 with TRBJ2-1; 7 positions agree with TRBD2. Germline V gene sequence: CDR1 SGDLS, CDR2 YYNGEE. The CDR3 runs 15 residues. With V trimmed by 1 base and J by 3 bases, 4 bases remained unmatched. Full variable domain (outside the CDR3, taken from reference TRBV9 and TRBJ2-1): DSGVTQTPKHLITATGQRVTLRCSPRSGDLSVYWYQQSLDQGLQFLIQYYNGEERAKGNILERFSAQQFPDLHSELNLSSLELGDSALYFCASSVIAGVYNEQFFGPGTRLTVL.